This T cell receptor (beta chain) derives from a study of Graves' ophthalmopathy and Graves' hyperthyroidism. Lactation, pregnancy, uncontrolled infections and other autoimmune diseases were all grounds for excluding patients. Diagnosis was based on clinical symptoms, serum thyroxine, TRAb, thyroid ultrasound and orbital computed tomography. Between the trimmed V and J ends, which lost 5 bases and 2 bases, there was a span of 13 bases. Per germline, CDR1 SNHLY and CDR2 FYNNEI. CDR3 length: 14 amino acids. Amplification of the TCR beta CDR3 regions used RNA transcripts (as template). An opening RT-PCR round employed HTBI primers and preceded a second-round multiplex PCR. MiXCR was run by TCRdb on the multiplex PCR reads, yielding one entry per CDR3 protein. This repertoire shows about 1.1 million distinct CDR3 sequences, about 38% found once; its top ten account for roughly 10%.

The genes are TRBV2 and TRBJ2-7, with D possibly matching TRBD2 (5 bases). The sequence was obtained from an adult man with Graves' hyperthyroidism. Sequenced material: peripheral blood or thyroid tissue (not recorded which). The CDR3, as DNA: TGTGCCAGCAGTTACTCGCTAGCCGCCTACGAGCAGTACTTC. This encodes CASSYSLAAYEQYF. The full variable domain, its missing parts supplied by reference TRBV2 and TRBJ2-7, is EPEVTQTPSHQVTQMGQEVILRCVPISNHLYFYWYRQILGQKVEFLVSFYNNEISEKSEIFDDQFSVERPDGSNFTLKIRSTKLEDSAMYFCASSYSLAAYEQYFGPGTRLTVT.